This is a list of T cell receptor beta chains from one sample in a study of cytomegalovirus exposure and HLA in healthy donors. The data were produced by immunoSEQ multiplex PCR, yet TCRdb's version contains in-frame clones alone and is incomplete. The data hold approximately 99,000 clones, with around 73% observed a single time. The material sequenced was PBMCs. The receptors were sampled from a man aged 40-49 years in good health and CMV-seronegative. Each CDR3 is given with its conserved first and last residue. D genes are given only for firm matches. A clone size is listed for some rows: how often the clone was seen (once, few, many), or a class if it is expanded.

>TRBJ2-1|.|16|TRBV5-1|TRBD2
CASSAGLASVYNEQFF
TGCGCCAGCAGCGCAGGACTAGCGTCAGTATACAATGAGCAGTTCTTC
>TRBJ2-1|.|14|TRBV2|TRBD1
CASSRDSSYNEQFF
TGTGCCAGCAGCCGGGACAGCTCCTACAATGAGCAGTTCTTC
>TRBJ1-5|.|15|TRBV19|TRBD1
CASSIQGVSNQPQHF
TGTGCCAGTAGTATTCAGGGGGTTAGCAATCAGCCCCAGCATTTT
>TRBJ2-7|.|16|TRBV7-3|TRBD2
CASSPTSSGLSYEQYF
TGTGCCAGCAGCCCGACCTCTAGCGGCCTCTCCTACGAGCAGTACTTC
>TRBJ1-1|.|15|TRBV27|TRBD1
CASSPGDRANTEAFF
TGTGCCAGCAGTCCCGGGGACAGGGCGAACACTGAAGCTTTCTTT
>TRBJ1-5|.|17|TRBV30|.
CAWMGQGNGISNQPQHF
TGTGCCTGGATGGGTCAGGGGAATGGGATCAGCAATCAGCCCCAGCATTTT
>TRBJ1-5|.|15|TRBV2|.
CASSGGGSGNQPQHF
TGTGCCAGCAGTGGCGGCGGGAGTGGCAATCAGCCCCAGCATTTT
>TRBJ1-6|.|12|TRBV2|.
CASSIRSSPLHF
TGTGCCAGCAGTATCAGAAGTTCACCCCTCCACTTT
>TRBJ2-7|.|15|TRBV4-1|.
CASSQDQYINYEQYF
TGCGCCAGCAGCCAAGATCAATACATCAATTACGAGCAGTACTTC
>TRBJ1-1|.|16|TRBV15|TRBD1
CATSTHLDRVNTEAFF
TGTGCCACCAGCACCCATCTAGACAGGGTGAACACTGAAGCTTTCTTT
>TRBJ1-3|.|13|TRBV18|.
CASSLGTRDTIYF
TGTGCCAGCTCCCTTGGGACTCGGGACACCATATATTTT
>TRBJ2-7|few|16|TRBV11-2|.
CASSLRGQTRSYEQYF
TGTGCCAGCAGCCTCCGAGGGCAGACCCGCTCCTACGAGCAGTACTTC
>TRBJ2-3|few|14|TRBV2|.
CASKQDPSTDTQYF
TGTGCCAGCAAACAGGACCCTAGCACAGATACGCAGTATTTT
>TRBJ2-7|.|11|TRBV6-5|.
CASSYSSEQYF
TGTGCCAGCAGTTACTCCAGCGAGCAGTACTTC
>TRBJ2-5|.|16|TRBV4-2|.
CASSQDPGGVQETQYF
TGTGCCAGCAGCCAAGATCCGGGGGGCGTCCAAGAGACCCAGTACTTC
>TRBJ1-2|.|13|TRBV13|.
CASSSSTDYGYTF
TGTGCCAGCAGCTCCTCGACAGACTATGGCTACACCTTC
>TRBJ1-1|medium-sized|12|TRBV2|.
CASRTTGSSQLF
TGTGCCAGCAGAACCACAGGGTCCTCACAATTGTTT
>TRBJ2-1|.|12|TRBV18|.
CASSGPGGEQFF
TGTGCCAGCTCGGGGCCGGGTGGTGAGCAGTTCTTC
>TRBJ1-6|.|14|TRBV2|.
CASADRQGISPLHF
TGTGCCAGCGCTGACCGTCAGGGGATTTCACCCCTCCACTTT
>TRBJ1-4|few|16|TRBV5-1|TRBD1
CASSKGQVLANEKLFF
TGCGCCAGCAGCAAGGGACAGGTGTTAGCTAATGAAAAACTGTTTTTT
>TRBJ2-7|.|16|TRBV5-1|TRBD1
CASSFTAGTGFYEQYF
TGCGCCAGCAGCTTTACGGCCGGGACAGGGTTCTACGAGCAGTACTTC
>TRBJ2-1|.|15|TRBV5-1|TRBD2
CASSSGTSRLGEQFF
TGCGCCAGCAGCTCCGGGACTAGTCGGCTGGGTGAGCAGTTCTTC
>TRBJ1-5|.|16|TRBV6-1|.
CASIEAHSLRDQPQHF
TGTGCCAGCATCGAAGCCCACAGTTTAAGAGATCAGCCCCAGCATTTT
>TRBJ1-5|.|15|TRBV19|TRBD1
CASSPRDRGHQPQHF
TGTGCCAGTAGTCCCCGGGACAGGGGGCACCAGCCCCAGCATTTT
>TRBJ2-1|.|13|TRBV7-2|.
CASSLGEYNEQFF
TGTGCCAGCAGCTTAGGTGAGTACAATGAGCAGTTCTTC
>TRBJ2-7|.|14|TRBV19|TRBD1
CATCLGQGSDEQYF
TGTGCCACCTGCTTGGGACAGGGGAGCGACGAGCAGTACTTC
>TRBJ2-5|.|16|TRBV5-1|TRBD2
CASSLGLAGGQETQYF
TGCGCCAGCAGCTTGGGACTAGCGGGCGGTCAAGAGACCCAGTACTTC
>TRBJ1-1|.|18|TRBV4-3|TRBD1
CASSQEVGGPGGDTEAFF
TGCGCCAGCAGCCAAGAAGTAGGAGGGCCAGGGGGAGACACTGAAGCTTTCTTT